The 32 T cell receptor beta chains reported below all come from one sample, sequenced in a study of shared clonotypes between healthy human individuals. Only CD45RO-negative cells positively selected for CCR7 counted as naive CD8 cells, so terminally differentiated effector memory CD45RA+ cells were excluded. Data came from immunoSEQ multiplex PCR; TCRdb stores just in-frame clones and leaves some out. Of about 2 million clones listed, about 95% are singletons. The sequenced sample consisted of naive CD8+ T cells sorted from blood. Receptor source: a man in his late teens or twenties in good health.

V gene TRBV2 combines with J gene TRBJ2-3, with 7 bases fitting TRBD1. CDR1 and CDR2 from the germline V gene are SNHLY and FYNNEI. The V gene end was trimmed by 3 bases and the J gene end by 4 bases; junction bases not matched to a gene: 10. The CDR3 sequence is 16 residues long. The CDR3 bases are TGTGCCAGCAGTGAGATGGACAGGACGTATCCAGATACGCAGTATTTT. Its translation is CASSEMDRTYPDTQYF.

The genes are TRBV18 and TRBJ2-2, with TRBD1 matching over 9 bases. The germline V gene has CDR1 KGHSH and CDR2 LQKENI. The trim removed 5 bases at V and 1 base at J, leaving 2 bases unmatched. CDR3 length: 15 amino acids. The CDR3 DNA reads as TGTGCCAGCTCATCGACAGGGGGGAACACCGGGGAGCTGTTTTTT. Translation: CASSSTGGNTGELFF.

The chain couples TRBV9 to TRBJ2-1; TRBD2 matches at 8 bases. CDR1 SGDLS and CDR2 YYNGEE come from the germline V gene. With 3 bases clipped from V and 5 bases from J, the junction kept 4 bases outside the gene matches. This CDR3 contains 14 residues. The CDR3 bases are TGTGCCAGCAGCGCCCAAGCGGGAGACAATGAGCAGTTCTTC. Translation gives CASSAQAGDNEQFF.

Regarding this clone: The same CDR3 also results from other DNA sequences found in this sample. The gene calls are TRBV5-1 and TRBJ2-7; D might be TRBD2 (5 bases). CDR1 and CDR2 (germline): SGHRS, YFSETQ. Trimming removed 0 bases from V and 3 bases from J, with 10 bases in between. The CDR3 is 14 amino acids. The CDR3 sequence is CASSLVGENYEQYF. The CDR3 nucleotides read TGCGCCAGCAGCTTGGTCGGGGAAAACTACGAGCAGTACTTC. Full variable domain (outside the CDR3, taken from reference TRBV5-1 and TRBJ2-7): KAGVTQTPRYLIKTRGQQVTLSCSPISGHRSVSWYQQTPGQGLQFLFEYFSETQRNKGNFPGRFSGRQFSNSRSEMNVSTLELGDSALYLCASSLVGENYEQYFGPGTRLTVT.

The chain is built from TRBV27 and TRBJ2-1, with 11 nucleotides matching TRBD2. Trimming took 5 bases from V and 5 from J; bases not matched to a gene: 5. The CDR3 length is 15 residues. CDR1 is MNHEY and CDR2 is SMNVEV in the germline V gene (reference sequence). Here the CDR3 DNA reads TGTGCCAGCAGTACGGGACTAGCGGTAAACAATGAGCAGTTCTTC. Translated, it gives CASSTGLAVNNEQFF.

The rearrangement uses TRBV19 and TRBJ2-7; 7 positions match TRBD1. J was trimmed by 2 bases and V by 3 bases; bases with no gene match: 4. Germline CDR1 LNHDA, CDR2 SQIVND (reference sequence). CDR3 length equals 14 residues. In DNA form, the CDR3 reads TGTGCCAGTAGTATCAGCCAGGGGGCCTACGAGCAGTACTTC. It translates to CASSISQGAYEQYF.

This chain joins TRBV7-8 and TRBJ1-1; the D is unclear. V lost 5 bases and J 0 bases, leaving 16 bases between the germline ends. Germline CDR1 and CDR2: SGHVS and FQNEAQ. This CDR3 has 16 amino acids. The CDR3 sequence is CASSLDNSFMNTEAFF. CDR3 sequence (DNA): TGTGCCAGCAGCCTTGATAACAGCTTCATGAACACTGAAGCTTTCTTT.

The chain employs TRBV7-8 and TRBJ1-3; 9 bases match TRBD1. Looked up from germline, CDR1 is SGHVS and CDR2 is FQNEAQ. CDR3 length equals 16 residues. Trimming cost V 5 bases and J 6 bases; bases outside gene matches: 11. CDR3 sequence: CASSTTGGALENTIYF. The CDR3 DNA reads as TGTGCCAGCAGCACAACAGGGGGCGCTTTGGAAAACACCATATATTTT.

The CDR3 sequence is CASSIGLDEQFF. In DNA form, the CDR3 reads TGTGCCAGTAGTATTGGGCTCGATGAGCAGTTCTTC. V and J are TRBV19 and TRBJ2-1; D is unclear. The CDR3 loop spans 12 amino acids. Germline V gives CDR1 LNHDA, CDR2 SQIVND (reference sequence). Between the trimmed V and J ends, which lost 3 bases and 8 bases, there was a span of 8 bases.

This chain joins TRBV7-9 and TRBJ2-7; weak D call: TRBD2 (6 bases). V gave up 1 base and J gave up 5 bases, with 12 bases separating them. This CDR3 contains 14 residues. CDR1 and CDR2 from the germline V gene are SEHNR and FQNEAQ (reference sequence). The CDR3 DNA reads as TGTGCCAGCAGCTTAGAGAGTCGGGGGAACGAGCAGTACTTC. It yields the protein CASSLESRGNEQYF. The whole variable domain, remainder taken from reference TRBV7-9 and TRBJ2-7, is DTGVSQNPRHKITKRGQNVTFRCDPISEHNRLYWYRQTLGQGPEFLTYFQNEAQLEKSRLLSDRFSAERPKGSFSTLEIQRTEQGDSAMYLCASSLESRGNEQYFGPGTRLTVT.

Details on this clone: Other nucleotide sequences from this sample produce the same CDR3. V gene TRBV2 combines with J gene TRBJ2-1; perhaps D is TRBD1 or TRBD2 (6 bases each). Looked up from germline, CDR1 is SNHLY and CDR2 is FYNNEI. The CDR3 is 12 residues long. As DNA, the CDR3 is TGTGCTAGCGGAGGGGGAGGAAATGAGCAGTTCTTC. Encoded protein: CASGGGGNEQFF.

V usage is TRBV27 and J usage is TRBJ2-5; TRBD2 matches 9 bases. Per the germline V gene, CDR1 is MNHEY and CDR2 is SMNVEV (reference sequence). The CDR3 has 16 residues. With V trimmed by 1 base and J by 2 bases, 5 bases remained unmatched. The chain's CDR3 is CASSLFPSGEQETQYF. Here the CDR3 DNA reads TGTGCCAGCAGTTTATTTCCTAGCGGGGAGCAAGAGACCCAGTACTTC.

This clone was counted a few times. The chain is built from TRBV28 and TRBJ2-7; 8 bases fit TRBD1. Germline-derived CDR1 and CDR2 are MDHEN and SYDVKM. The CDR3 extends over 14 amino acids. V lost 7 bases to trimming and J lost 3 bases; unmatched junction nucleotides: 8. Here the CDR3 reads CASMQGALLYEQYF. The CDR3 nucleotides are TGTGCCAGCATGCAGGGGGCCCTACTCTACGAGCAGTACTTC. Supplemented by reference TRBV28 and TRBJ2-7, the full variable domain reads DVKVTQSSRYLVKRTGEKVFLECVQDMDHENMFWYRQDPGLGLRLIYFSYDVKMKEKGDIPEGYSVSREKKERFSLILESASTNQTSMYLCASMQGALLYEQYFGPGTRLTVT.

The CDR3 reads CSAERAGTYEQYF. CDR3 sequence (DNA): TGCAGCGCGGAAAGGGCTGGCACCTACGAGCAGTACTTC. This rearrangement joins TRBV29-1 to TRBJ2-7; D not certain. CDR1 is SQVTM and CDR2 is ANQGSEA in the germline V gene. V lost 7 bases, J lost 2 bases, and 15 bases lay in between. The CDR3 covers 13 residues.

This chain joins TRBV27 and TRBJ2-2; TRBD1 matches 9 bases. The CDR3 is made up of 17 amino acids. Germline V CDR1 and CDR2: MNHEY, SMNVEV (reference sequence). J was trimmed by 6 bases and V by 6 bases; bases with no gene match: 14. The CDR3 DNA reads as TGTGCCAGCAGCCCCGAGACAGGGGGTCGGGGTTCCGGGGAGCTGTTTTTT. The encoded protein is CASSPETGGRGSGELFF.

Comments on this clone: The same CDR3 is also encoded by other DNA sequences in this sample. The chain uses TRBV27 and TRBJ2-7; TRBD1 aligns across 8 bases. CDR1 and CDR2 (germline): MNHEY, SMNVEV (reference sequence). The CDR3 has 13 residues. V gave up 6 bases and J gave up 0 bases; unmatched junction bases: 1. The chain's CDR3 is CASRTGGSYEQYF. The CDR3, as DNA: TGTGCCAGCAGAACAGGGGGCTCCTACGAGCAGTACTTC.

This clone was picked up one time. The chain carries TRBV6-5 and TRBJ2-2; 9 bases align to TRBD1. The CDR3 contains 15 residues. Trimming removed 5 bases from V and 4 bases from J; junction bases left unmatched: 5. Germline V CDR1 and CDR2: MNHEY, SVGAGI. CDR3: CASSLWTGATGELFF. DNA for the CDR3: TGTGCCAGCAGTCTCTGGACAGGGGCCACCGGGGAGCTGTTTTTT.

The chain is built from TRBV28 and TRBJ2-7; D possibly corresponds to TRBD1 (6 bases). This CDR3 comprises 15 residues. Germline CDR1 is MDHEN and CDR2 is SYDVKM. V gave up 4 bases and J gave up 4 bases, with 17 bases separating them. Written as DNA, the CDR3 is TGTGCCAGCAGTTCGAGGACAGAACTGGAATACGAGCAGTACTTC. Translation: CASSSRTELEYEQYF.

Of note for this clone: The sample contains more than one DNA sequence encoding this CDR3. This sequence joins TRBV18 and TRBJ1-1; D unclear. CDR1 is KGHSH, CDR2 LQKENI, per germline. This CDR3 is built from 12 residues. V lost 6 bases, J lost 1 base, and 6 bases lay in between. Here the CDR3 reads CASSPTNTEAFF. The CDR3 DNA sequence: TGTGCCAGCTCCCCTACGAACACTGAAGCTTTCTTT.

The chain carries TRBV10-1 and TRBJ1-1; TRBD1 aligns across 8 bases. The J segment lost 5 bases and the V segment lost 2 bases, leaving 1 base of the junction unmatched. The CDR3 is 13 amino acids. CDR1 and CDR2 (germline): WNHNN, SYGVQD (reference sequence). The DNA of the CDR3 is TGCGCCAGCAGTGAGGGGGACAGGACTGAAGCTTTCTTT. Protein: CASSEGDRTEAFF.

A note on this clone: The same CDR3 arises from other DNA sequences in this sample as well. The V gene is TRBV6-1, the J gene TRBJ2-2; D is uncertain. CDR1 and CDR2 from the germline V gene are MNHNS and SASEGT. Trimming removed 2 bases from V and 3 bases from J, with 13 bases in between. This CDR3 is 16 amino acids long. This CDR3 is CASSESGPTYTGELFF. The CDR3 DNA is TGTGCCAGCAGTGAATCAGGTCCTACATACACCGGGGAGCTGTTTTTT.

As concerns this clone: This sample also contains other DNA sequences that code for the same CDR3. The genes are TRBV27 and TRBJ2-3; 10 bases are shared with TRBD2. The CDR3 runs to 16 residues. Germline CDR1 reads MNHEY; CDR2 reads SMNVEV (reference sequence). Trimming removed 6 bases from V and 0 bases from J; junction bases left unmatched: 6. The DNA for the CDR3 is TGTGCCAGCAGCCTATTACTAGCGGGGAGCACAGATACGCAGTATTTT. Encoded protein: CASSLLLAGSTDTQYF.

As DNA, the CDR3 is TGCGCCAGCAGCCACTCCGGGACAGGGAGCACCGGGGAGCTGTTTTTT. It translates to CASSHSGTGSTGELFF. This rearrangement joins TRBV4-1 to TRBJ2-2; TRBD1 aligns across 9 bases. The CDR3 sequence is 16 residues long. V was clipped by 3 bases and J by 4 bases; unmatched bases: 6. Per the germline V gene, CDR1 is MGHRA and CDR2 is YSYEKL.

This sequence joins TRBV2 and TRBJ1-5; no clear D. The CDR3 extends over 14 amino acids. The germline V gene has CDR1 SNHLY and CDR2 FYNNEI. V lost 4 bases and J lost 10, with 17 bases in between. In DNA form, the CDR3 reads TGTGCCAGCAGTGTTTTGCCAAACATAGAACCCCAGCATTTT. Translation gives CASSVLPNIEPQHF.

V gene TRBV7-2 combines with J gene TRBJ2-1; TRBD1 might be the D (6 bases). There are 16 residues in the CDR3. The germline V and J ends were trimmed by 1 base and 3 bases, with 13 bases remaining between them. Germline CDR1 and CDR2: SGHTA and FQGNSA. The CDR3 DNA sequence: TGTGCCAGCAGCTTAGAACACACAGGGCTCTACAATGAGCAGTTCTTC. The encoded protein is CASSLEHTGLYNEQFF.

This chain connects TRBV19 to TRBJ2-4, with 7 bases aligning to TRBD1. The CDR3 extends over 12 amino acids. The germline CDR1 and CDR2 sequences are LNHDA and SQIVND (reference sequence). Losses at the gene ends were 11 bases for V and 5 bases for J; bases not matched to a gene: 6. Here the CDR3 reads CACSGTENIQYF. Written as DNA, the CDR3 is TGTGCCTGCTCCGGGACAGAAAACATTCAGTACTTC. The full variable domain, completed using reference TRBV19 and TRBJ2-4, is DGGITQSPKYLFRKEGQNVTLSCEQNLNHDAMYWYRQDPGQGLRLIYYSQIVNDFQKGDIAEGYSVSREKKESFPLTVTSAQKNPTAFYLCACSGTENIQYFGAGTRLSVL.

The sample holds one count of this clone. The genes are TRBV9 and TRBJ1-3, with TRBD1 as a possible D gene (6 bases). The CDR3 is 12 amino acids. The germline V gene encodes CDR1 SGDLS and CDR2 YYNGEE. The V end lost 0 bases, the J end lost 16 bases, and 14 bases lay between the germline ends. As DNA, the CDR3 is TGTGCCAGCAGCGTAGTTGAGACAGGAGGGTATTTT. As protein: CASSVVETGGYF.

Concerning this clone itself: In the same sample, other DNA sequences code for this CDR3. V and J are TRBV7-9 and TRBJ2-7, with TRBD1 as a possible D gene (5 bases). Germline CDR1 SEHNR, CDR2 FQNEAQ (reference sequence). V lost 5 bases and J lost 5, with 10 bases in between. CDR3 length: 12 amino acids. The CDR3 bases are TGTGCCAGCAGCCCACCGACAGACGAGCAGTACTTC. It translates to CASSPPTDEQYF.

Concerning this clone itself: Other DNA sequences in the same sample also yield this CDR3. The genes are TRBV27 and TRBJ2-7, with 9 positions matching TRBD2. The V gene's germline CDR1 is MNHEY and CDR2 SMNVEV (reference sequence). The trim removed 6 bases at V and 4 bases at J, leaving 7 bases unmatched. The CDR3 has 14 residues. The CDR3 protein is CASRLAGSPYEQYF. The CDR3 nucleotides are TGTGCCAGCAGGCTAGCGGGGAGTCCTTACGAGCAGTACTTC.

This rearrangement joins TRBV4-3 to TRBJ1-6, with TRBD1 identical over 7 bases. The J segment lost 6 bases and the V segment lost 4 bases, leaving 3 bases of the junction unmatched. Per the germline V gene, CDR1 is LGHNA and CDR2 is YSLEER. This CDR3 region has 14 residues. The chain's CDR3 is CASSPRDSNSPLHF. The CDR3 bases are TGCGCCAGCAGCCCACGGGACAGTAATTCACCCCTCCACTTT.

This chain links TRBV28 with TRBJ1-2; D unclear. Germline V gene lookup returns CDR1 MDHEN and CDR2 SYDVKM. This CDR3 has 14 residues. V dropped 2 bases and J dropped 10 bases, with 17 bases sitting between them. The CDR3 sequence: CASSLNGFGGDYTF. Here the CDR3 DNA reads TGTGCCAGCAGTTTAAACGGGTTCGGAGGAGACTACACCTTC.

The CDR3, as DNA: TGTGCCAGCAGCTCCCCCGGGACGAGAGCAGATACGCAGTATTTT. It yields the protein CASSSPGTRADTQYF. The gene calls are TRBV11-2 and TRBJ2-3, with D perhaps given as TRBD1 or TRBD2 (5 bases each). Trimming stripped 4 bases from V and 4 bases from J, with 15 bases between. The germline CDR1 and CDR2 sequences are SGHAT and FQNNGV. CDR3 size: 15 residues.